The present TCR beta chain was sequenced within a study of shared clonotypes between healthy human individuals. CDR1 SGHTA and CDR2 FQGNSA come from the germline V gene. The CDR3 sequence is 12 residues long. V lost 5 bases and J 5 bases, leaving 9 bases between the germline ends. The repertoire was sequenced with immunoSEQ multiplex PCR; TCRdb's copy has only in-frame clones and lacks some. Here the sample spans about 1 million clones, about 77% being singletons. The rearrangement links TRBV7-2 to TRBJ2-5; D is uncertain. Sequences were obtained from memory CD4+ T cells sorted from blood. Regarding subset: CD45RA-negative fraction. This sequence originates from a man younger than 35 in good health. The CDR3 DNA reads TGTGCCAGCAGCCCCCCAGGCGAGACCCAGTACTTC. Translating it yields CASSPPGETQYF.